One sample yielded the 30 T cell receptor beta chains listed below, sequenced in a study of blood T cell repertoires in COVID-19. Clones were sequenced by immunoSEQ multiplex PCR, and TCRdb holds only the in-frame ones, with some missing. The sample includes about 89,000 clones, roughly 80% of them seen just once. What was sequenced was peripheral blood. Source of these receptors: a woman of 80 years or more with acute or convalescent COVID-19.

This clone was detected once. V usage is TRBV6-6 and J usage is TRBJ1-1, with 8 bases lining up with TRBD1. Germline loops: CDR1 MNHNY, CDR2 SVGAGI (reference sequence). The CDR3 sequence is 15 residues long. Trimming removed 2 bases from V and 5 bases from J; junction bases left unmatched: 7. The CDR3 region is CASSYITTGGTEAFF. In nucleotides, the CDR3 is TGTGCCAGCAGTTACATAACAACAGGGGGAACTGAAGCTTTCTTT.

The CDR3, as DNA: TGTGCCAGTTTCGGCGGGGCGAACACCGGGGAGCTGTTTTTT. It codes for CASFGGANTGELFF. The genes are TRBV6-5 and TRBJ2-2; weak D call: TRBD2 (6 bases). V lost 9 bases, J lost 0 bases, and 11 bases lay in between. This CDR3 is built from 14 residues. Germline V gene lookup returns CDR1 MNHEY and CDR2 SVGAGI.

The chain links TRBV6-5 to TRBJ2-1; 7 bases match TRBD2. J was trimmed by 8 bases and V by 2 bases; bases with no gene match: 9. The CDR3 runs 15 residues. Germline CDR1 is MNHEY and CDR2 is SVGAGI. DNA for the CDR3: TGTGCCAGCAGTTACCCCGGGGAGGGTGTCGATGAGCAGTTCTTC. This codes for CASSYPGEGVDEQFF.

The CDR3 loop reads CASSLGGAKNIQYF. DNA for the CDR3: TGTGCCAGCAGCTTAGGAGGAGCCAAAAACATTCAGTACTTC. V and J are TRBV7-3 and TRBJ2-4, with D perhaps matching TRBD2 (5 bases). The CDR3 runs 14 residues. The germline V and J ends were trimmed by 2 bases and 0 bases, with 5 bases remaining between them. Germline V gives CDR1 SGHTA, CDR2 FQGTGA.

The gene calls are TRBV15 and TRBJ1-5; D unresolved. Germline V lookup: CDR1 LNHNV, CDR2 YYDKDF (reference sequence). The V gene lost 0 bases and the J gene lost 3 bases, with 9 bases spanning the gap. The CDR3 is made up of 15 amino acids. The CDR3 nucleotides read TGTGCCACCAGCAGAGAGGGCCAATACAATCAGCCCCAGCATTTT. It encodes CATSREGQYNQPQHF.

V and J are TRBV9 and TRBJ1-2, with 10 bases matching TRBD1. The CDR3 is made up of 17 amino acids. Looked up from germline, CDR1 is SGDLS and CDR2 is YYNGEE. After removal of 3 bases from V and 3 bases from J, the junction contained 11 bases not matched to a gene. The CDR3 loop is CASSGRQGARVDYGYTF. The DNA of the CDR3 is TGTGCCAGCAGCGGACGACAGGGGGCGCGGGTGGACTATGGCTACACCTTC. Combining the CDR3 with reference TRBV9 and TRBJ1-2 gives the whole variable domain DSGVTQTPKHLITATGQRVTLRCSPRSGDLSVYWYQQSLDQGLQFLIQYYNGEERAKGNILERFSAQQFPDLHSELNLSSLELGDSALYFCASSGRQGARVDYGYTFGSGTRLTVV.

This clone was observed a handful of times. V usage is TRBV5-5 and J usage is TRBJ1-6; 7 bases agree with TRBD1. Germline V CDR1 and CDR2: SGHKS, YYEKEE (reference sequence). V lost 4 bases and J lost 9; bases outside the gene matches: 13. This CDR3 region has 16 residues. CDR3 DNA: TGTGCCAGCAGCCGGGACAGCGGGCGTTTGGCTTCACCCCTCCACTTT. This sequence encodes CASSRDSGRLASPLHF.

The chain has TRBV5-1 and TRBJ2-5; TRBD1 might be the D (6 bases). The CDR3 extends over 14 amino acids. With 7 bases removed from V and 2 bases from J, the gap between germline ends came to 15 bases. Germline assignment: CDR1 SGHRS and CDR2 YFSETQ. CDR3 sequence reads: CASAGQGQQETQYF. The CDR3 nucleotides read TGCGCCAGCGCTGGCCAGGGGCAGCAAGAGACCCAGTACTTC.

J is TRBJ1-1 and V is TRBV6-5; tentatively, D is TRBD1 (5 bases). V lost 2 bases, J lost 4 bases, and 11 bases lay in between. The CDR3 has 14 residues. CDR1 and CDR2 from the germline V gene are MNHEY and SVGAGI. The CDR3 DNA sequence: TGTGCCAGCAGTTACGCCGCAGGGCCCACTGAAGCTTTCTTT. This codes for CASSYAAGPTEAFF.

This chain connects TRBV19 to TRBJ2-5; TRBD1 is a possible D gene (6 bases). The CDR3 is 17 amino acids. Germline V lookup: CDR1 LNHDA, CDR2 SQIVND (reference sequence). The V gene lost 1 base and the J gene lost 5 bases, with 20 bases spanning the gap. CDR3 in amino acids: CASSIGPALTGLETQYF. The DNA of the CDR3 is TGTGCCAGTAGTATAGGACCCGCTTTAACAGGGTTGGAGACCCAGTACTTC. Looking up the rest from reference TRBV19 and TRBJ2-5 gives the full variable domain: DGGITQSPKYLFRKEGQNVTLSCEQNLNHDAMYWYRQDPGQGLRLIYYSQIVNDFQKGDIAEGYSVSREKKESFPLTVTSAQKNPTAFYLCASSIGPALTGLETQYFGPGTRLLVL.

The chain combines TRBV19 with TRBJ2-5; no firm D call. This CDR3 is built from 13 residues. Germline CDR1 LNHDA, CDR2 SQIVND (reference sequence). Between the trimmed V and J ends, which lost 3 bases and 2 bases, there was a span of 7 bases. The CDR3 DNA reads as TGTGCCAGTAGTATGTCGGTTCAAGAGACCCAGTACTTC. As protein: CASSMSVQETQYF.

This clone was detected a few times. This sequence joins TRBV3-1 (or the pseudogene TRBV3-2) and TRBJ1-2; 8 positions match TRBD1. Trimming took 2 bases from V and 8 from J; bases not matched to a gene: 22. Germline loops: CDR1 LGHDT, CDR2 YNNKEL (reference sequence). The CDR3 loop spans 19 amino acids. In DNA form, the CDR3 reads TGTGCCAGCAGCCAAAGTTCGCCCTGGACAGGGCCTCGCCCCGACGGCTACACCTTC. Translated: CASSQSSPWTGPRPDGYTF.

The V gene is TRBV7-8, the J gene TRBJ1-4; TRBD1 aligns across 9 bases. The CDR3 runs to 15 residues. CDR1 is SGHVS and CDR2 is FQNEAQ in the germline V gene. J lost 8 bases, V lost 3 bases, and 7 bases had no gene match. This chain's CDR3 is CASSFYRGLYEKLFF. CDR3 DNA sequence: TGTGCCAGCAGCTTCTACAGGGGGCTGTACGAAAAACTGTTTTTT.

The chain links TRBV28 to TRBJ1-5; D perhaps matches TRBD1 (5 bases). The V end was cut by 8 bases, the J end by 7 bases, with 21 bases between. Germline V gene data show CDR1 as MDHEN and CDR2 as SYDVKM. CDR3 length: 15 residues. CDR3 sequence: CASHSPAGGGQPQHF. CDR3 nucleotide sequence: TGTGCCAGCCACAGCCCCGCGGGGGGTGGACAGCCCCAGCATTTT.

The chain links TRBV5-1 to TRBJ2-2; 11 bases align to TRBD2. Per germline, CDR1 SGHRS and CDR2 YFSETQ. Trimming removed 4 bases from V and 6 bases from J; junction bases left unmatched: 5. This CDR3 is built from 15 residues. CDR3 nucleotide sequence: TGCGCCAGCAGCCCACTAGCGGGGGATTCCGGGGAGCTGTTTTTT. It specifies CASSPLAGDSGELFF.

The gene calls are TRBV7-9 and TRBJ1-2, with D uncertain. The CDR3 covers 13 residues. Germline CDR1 and CDR2: SEHNR and FQNEAQ (reference sequence). Trimming took off 2 bases at V and 5 bases at J, with 9 bases between the two ends. As DNA, the CDR3 is TGTGCCAGCAGCTTACAGGCAGCTTATGGCTACACCTTC. It translates to CASSLQAAYGYTF.

The chain uses TRBV12-3 or TRBV12-4 and TRBJ1-5; D gene uncertain. This CDR3 is built from 13 residues. The V gene lost 8 bases and the J gene lost 6 bases, with 14 bases spanning the gap. In DNA form, the CDR3 reads TGTGCCAGCTCATCAACGACGGGTCAGCCCCAGCATTTT. Translating gives CASSSTTGQPQHF.

This clone appeared a single time. The chain is built from TRBV5-1 and TRBJ1-6; 9 bases agree with TRBD1. Per the germline V gene, CDR1 is SGHRS and CDR2 is YFSETQ. This CDR3 comprises 17 residues. After removal of 3 bases from V and 1 base from J, the junction contained 5 bases not matched to a gene. The CDR3 sequence is CASSYTGGASYNSPLHF. The CDR3 DNA reads as TGCGCCAGCAGCTATACAGGGGGCGCATCCTATAATTCACCCCTCCACTTT. Using reference TRBV5-1 and TRBJ1-6 for the parts outside the CDR3, the full variable domain is KAGVTQTPRYLIKTRGQQVTLSCSPISGHRSVSWYQQTPGQGLQFLFEYFSETQRNKGNFPGRFSGRQFSNSRSEMNVSTLELGDSALYLCASSYTGGASYNSPLHFGNGTRLTVT.

The chain links TRBV7-6 to TRBJ1-5; TRBD1 might be the D (6 bases). The ends were cut back, 1 base at V and 7 bases at J, with 14 bases in the middle. In germline, CDR1 is SGHVS, CDR2 FNYEAQ. The CDR3 covers 15 residues. The DNA of the CDR3 is TGTGCCAGCAGCTTAGGGGGGGGCGTTGGGCAGCCCCAGCATTTT. This sequence encodes CASSLGGGVGQPQHF.

V is TRBV7-9 and J is TRBJ1-4, with 7 bases identical to TRBD1. V lost 2 bases, J lost 4 bases, and 7 bases stayed unmatched. The CDR3 totals 16 residues. From germline, CDR1 is SEHNR and CDR2 FQNEAQ (reference sequence). As DNA, the CDR3 is TGTGCCAGCAGCTTATATTCTACAGGGGTTAATGAAAAACTGTTTTTT. It encodes CASSLYSTGVNEKLFF.

This rearrangement joins TRBV5-4 to TRBJ2-2; 14 bases fit TRBD2. The CDR3 contains 16 residues. V dropped 0 bases and J dropped 6; count of bases not matched to a gene: 1. From germline, CDR1 is SGHNT and CDR2 YYREEE (reference sequence). The CDR3 spells CASSLGGLAGAGELFF. The CDR3 region has the DNA TGTGCCAGCAGCTTGGGGGGACTAGCGGGAGCCGGGGAGCTGTTTTTT.

The V gene is TRBV4-1, the J gene TRBJ1-1, with D hard to call. Trimming shortened V by 1 base and J by 1 base, and 13 bases separated the two germline ends. The germline V gene encodes CDR1 MGHRA and CDR2 YSYEKL. The CDR3 runs to 16 residues. The CDR3 loop reads CASSQVQVTKNTEAFF. CDR3 bases: TGCGCCAGCAGCCAAGTTCAGGTAACCAAGAACACTGAAGCTTTCTTT.

This clone appeared a few times. J is TRBJ1-5 and V is TRBV30; 11 nucleotides line up with TRBD1. V lost 2 bases, J lost 1 base, and 7 bases stayed unmatched. The V gene's germline CDR1 is GTSNPN and CDR2 SVGIG (reference sequence). The CDR3 is 17 amino acids. CDR3 nucleotide sequence: TGTGCCTGGAGTCGGGACAGGGGGGAAGGGAGCAATCAGCCCCAGCATTTT. Encoded protein: CAWSRDRGEGSNQPQHF.

The gene calls are TRBV6-1 and TRBJ1-2, with D maybe TRBD1 (6 bases). CDR1 is MNHNS, CDR2 SASEGT, per germline. Trimming cost V 2 bases and J 0 bases, with 16 bases left between them. This CDR3 has 17 amino acids. The CDR3 coding sequence is TGTGCCAGCAGTGAAAGTACCGGGACAATCGCTAACTATGGCTACACCTTC. Encoded protein: CASSESTGTIANYGYTF.

The gene calls are TRBV7-9 and TRBJ1-2; D gene ambiguous. From germline, CDR1 is SEHNR and CDR2 FQNEAQ (reference sequence). The CDR3 has 11 amino acids. Trimming removed 4 bases at V and 8 bases at J, with 8 bases between. CDR3 loop: CASSSSLGYTF. The CDR3 DNA reads as TGTGCCAGCAGCTCGTCCTTGGGCTACACCTTC.

The J gene is TRBJ1-1, the V gene TRBV28, with a weak D call TRBD1 (5 bases). The CDR3 has 12 residues. Between the trimmed V and J ends, which lost 7 bases and 5 bases, there was a span of 11 bases. From germline, CDR1 is MDHEN and CDR2 SYDVKM. The CDR3 reads CASTEGVTEAFF. In nucleotides, the CDR3 is TGTGCCAGCACCGAAGGGGTGACTGAAGCTTTCTTT.

The rearrangement uses TRBV6-5 and TRBJ1-6; the D gene is possibly TRBD1 (6 bases). Germline assignment: CDR1 MNHEY and CDR2 SVGAGI. CDR3 length: 13 residues. Trimming cost V 5 bases and J 8 bases, with 10 bases left between them. The CDR3 region has the DNA TGTGCCAGCAGTAGTCAGGGGCATTCACCCCTCCACTTT. Translating it yields CASSSQGHSPLHF.

The gene calls are TRBV28 and TRBJ2-5; 9 bases align to TRBD2. The length of the CDR3 is 14 residues. The ends lost 8 bases at V and 1 base at J; junction bases unmatched: 5. Looked up from germline, CDR1 is MDHEN and CDR2 is SYDVKM. CDR3 sequence reads: CASERGDVQETQYF. The CDR3 region has the DNA TGTGCCAGCGAGCGGGGGGACGTCCAAGAGACCCAGTACTTC.

The V and J genes are TRBV30 and TRBJ1-4, with D perhaps matching TRBD1 (5 bases). Germline values: CDR1 GTSNPN, CDR2 SVGIG (reference sequence). This CDR3 region has 14 residues. V was pared by 2 bases and J by 8 bases, with 15 bases between. The CDR3 DNA is TGTGCCTGGAGTCGGGACGGGGGATTGGAAAAACTGTTTTTT. This translates into CAWSRDGGLEKLFF.

The rearrangement links TRBV5-5 to TRBJ2-5, with 13 bases aligning to TRBD2. V lost 3 bases, J lost 5 bases, and 19 bases stayed unmatched. CDR1 and CDR2 (germline): SGHKS, YYEKEE (reference sequence). This CDR3 is 20 amino acids long. This chain's CDR3 is CASSSSWTAGTSGASETQYF. The CDR3 DNA follows: TGTGCCAGCAGCTCCAGTTGGACAGCCGGGACTAGCGGGGCCAGTGAGACCCAGTACTTC.